Each of the 25 T cell receptor beta chains below was sequenced from the same sample in a study of response to subunit inactivated influenza vaccine. TCRdb re-called the RT-PCR reads with MiXCR, one entry per CDR3 protein. The sample shows about 540,000 distinct CDR3 sequences, 20% to 25% of them seen only once. The same sample was also studied in work on T cells expressing NK-cell markers. As that report states: UMIs accompanied the 5'RACE template switching by which TCR beta cDNA was made.

The starting material was CD4+ T cells sorted from PBMCs, obtained roughly 12 days after vaccination. The source is a man aged 45 to 65 who received an inactivated influenza vaccine.

This chain joins TRBV4-2 and TRBJ2-3; D possibly corresponds to TRBD2 (6 bases). This CDR3 spans 15 amino acids. Germline values: CDR1 LGHNA, CDR2 YNFKEQ. V lost 0 bases and J 4 bases, leaving 11 bases between the germline ends. The chain's CDR3 is CASSQDRRAADTQYF. In DNA form, the CDR3 reads TGTGCCAGCAGCCAAGATCGGAGGGCCGCAGATACGCAGTATTTT.

In this sample, this clonotype turned up a few times. The CDR3 nucleotides read TGCGCCAGCAGCTTGCCGACTAGCTCCCAAGAGACCCAGTACTTC. It is translated as CASSLPTSSQETQYF. The chain couples TRBV5-1 to TRBJ2-5; 7 bases fit TRBD2. Per the germline V gene, CDR1 is SGHRS and CDR2 is YFSETQ. The CDR3 covers 15 residues. Unmatched junction bases numbered 4, after V lost 1 base and J lost 1 base.

J is TRBJ1-6 and V is TRBV6-1; D uncertain. The CDR3 consists of 14 residues. V lost 6 bases and J lost 4, with 10 bases in between. In germline, CDR1 is MNHNS, CDR2 SASEGT. The CDR3 protein is CASSRDVYNSPLHF. For the CDR3, the DNA is TGTGCCAGCAGCCGCGACGTTTATAATTCACCCCTCCACTTT.

This clonotype has a count of ten or more. The gene calls are TRBV5-1 and TRBJ1-5; D is uncertain. CDR3 length: 15 amino acids. Deletions cut 0 bases from V and 3 bases from J, with 10 bases between. CDR1 is SGHRS and CDR2 is YFSETQ in the germline V gene. The CDR3 DNA reads as TGCGCCAGCAGCTTGGCGCCAGGATACAATCAGCCCCAGCATTTT. Its translation is CASSLAPGYNQPQHF. The complete variable domain, with remaining parts taken from reference TRBV5-1 and TRBJ1-5, reads KAGVTQTPRYLIKTRGQQVTLSCSPISGHRSVSWYQQTPGQGLQFLFEYFSETQRNKGNFPGRFSGRQFSNSRSEMNVSTLELGDSALYLCASSLAPGYNQPQHFGDGTRLSIL.

This rearrangement joins TRBV15 to TRBJ2-3; D is possibly TRBD2 (6 bases). CDR3 length equals 17 residues. V was cut by 0 bases and J by 4 bases, with 17 bases left in between. Germline V gene lookup returns CDR1 LNHNV and CDR2 YYDKDF (reference sequence). CDR3 in DNA: TGTGCCACCAGCAGAGATTCAGTCGGGAGAGGATCAGATACGCAGTATTTT. Encoded protein: CATSRDSVGRGSDTQYF.

This chain connects TRBV3-1 to TRBJ2-1; D is ambiguous. Trimming cost V 0 bases and J 5 bases, with 11 bases left between them. Per germline, CDR1 LGHDT and CDR2 YNNKEL (reference sequence). CDR3 length: 15 amino acids. This chain's CDR3 is CASSQDYRTDNEQFF. In DNA, the CDR3 is TGTGCCAGCAGCCAAGATTACAGAACAGACAATGAGCAGTTCTTC.

Ten or more counts support this clonotype. CDR3 coding DNA: TGCAGCGTCGGACAGGGGGCGAACATTCAGTACTTC. Protein: CSVGQGANIQYF. The chain carries TRBV29-1 and TRBJ2-4; 11 bases match TRBD1. This CDR3 is built from 12 residues. Germline CDR1 and CDR2: SQVTM and ANQGSEA. With 6 bases clipped from V and 7 bases from J, the junction kept 2 bases outside the gene matches.

This clonotype was counted only a few times. The gene calls are TRBV4-3 and TRBJ2-7; D is possibly TRBD1 or TRBD2 (5 bases each). V lost 1 base, J lost 2 bases, and 24 bases lay in between. Germline values: CDR1 LGHNA, CDR2 YSLEER. The CDR3 has 19 residues. The CDR3 DNA reads as TGCGCCAGCAGCCAAGGCATTCCTGACATGGGAAGGGGACCCTACGAGCAGTACTTC. Its translation: CASSQGIPDMGRGPYEQYF.

The rearrangement links TRBV7-2 to TRBJ2-1, with 11 bases matching TRBD2. This CDR3 is built from 17 residues. Germline V gives CDR1 SGHTA, CDR2 FQGNSA. J lost 6 bases, V lost 0 bases, and 7 bases had no gene match. The chain's CDR3 is CASSLAYLAGGTNEQFF. CDR3 nucleotide sequence: TGTGCCAGCAGCTTAGCCTATCTAGCGGGGGGTACCAATGAGCAGTTCTTC.

The chain has TRBV21-1 and TRBJ1-2; TRBD1 is the table's D call and was not checked against the DNA. TRBV21-1 is given as a pseudogene. The CDR3 is made up of 15 amino acids. The CDR3 protein is CASSTLRGHDYGYTF. CDR3 coding DNA: TGTGCCAGCAGCACCTTGCGGGGGCATGACTATGGCTACACCTTC.

This clonotype was picked up a small number of times. The genes are TRBV10-3 and TRBJ2-3; D remains ambiguous. The CDR3 runs to 14 residues. Germline values: CDR1 ENHRY, CDR2 SYGVKD. Trimming removed 4 bases from V and 0 bases from J, with 8 bases in between. CDR3: CAISAGYSTDTQYF. In nucleotides, the CDR3 is TGTGCCATCAGTGCCGGGTATAGCACAGATACGCAGTATTTT.

Many counts were recorded for this clonotype. The chain joins TRBV12-3 or TRBV12-4 to TRBJ2-1, with TRBD1 matching 10 bases. V dropped 5 bases and J dropped 3; count of bases not matched to a gene: 4. The CDR3 length is 15 residues. CDR3 protein: CASSPRDRGYNEQFF. The DNA of the CDR3 is TGTGCCAGCAGTCCCCGGGACAGGGGCTACAATGAGCAGTTCTTC.

This clonotype was detected only a few times. The CDR3 nucleotides are TGTGCCAGCAGCAAAGCGTCAGATACGCAGTATTTT. It translates to CASSKASDTQYF. The genes are TRBV3-1 and TRBJ2-3; no clear D gene. CDR3 length equals 12 residues. From germline, CDR1 is LGHDT and CDR2 YNNKEL (reference sequence). Trimming removed 5 bases from V and 4 bases from J, with 7 bases in between.

The rearrangement joins TRBV7-2 to TRBJ2-7, with no clear D. CDR3 size: 13 residues. Per germline, CDR1 SGHTA and CDR2 FQGNSA. V was pared by 10 bases and J by 0 bases, with 13 bases between. As DNA, the CDR3 is TGTGCCACCTCGACTCGTAGCTCCTACGAGCAGTACTTC. This gives the protein CATSTRSSYEQYF.

The CDR3 loop is CASSYTLMGTQYF. The DNA of the CDR3 is TGTGCCAGCAGTTACACGTTAATGGGAACCCAGTACTTC. The J gene is TRBJ2-5, the V gene TRBV6-5; D uncertain. This CDR3 contains 13 residues. V shed 2 bases and J shed 8 bases, with 12 bases lying between them. The germline V gene has CDR1 MNHEY and CDR2 SVGAGI.

The genes are TRBV20-1 and TRBJ2-5; the D is unclear. This CDR3 region has 11 residues. Germline V lookup: CDR1 DFQATT, CDR2 SNEGSKA (reference sequence). The ends were cut back, 6 bases at V and 5 bases at J, with 10 bases in the middle. Here the CDR3 reads CSAPLRETQYF. The CDR3 DNA reads TGCAGTGCCCCTCTACGCGAGACCCAGTACTTC.

This chain links TRBV19 with TRBJ2-2; D is undetermined. V lost 4 bases to trimming and J lost 2 bases, with 8 bases between them. The CDR3 is made up of 14 amino acids. CDR1 and CDR2 from the germline V gene are LNHDA and SQIVND (reference sequence). The CDR3 is CASSKASNTGELFF. DNA for the CDR3: TGTGCCAGTAGTAAGGCTTCCAACACCGGGGAGCTGTTTTTT.

This clonotype was found many times. The chain links TRBV11-2 to TRBJ2-3, with 10 nucleotides matching TRBD2. J gave up 5 bases and V 1 base, and 0 bases lay outside the gene matches. The CDR3 extends over 14 amino acids. Germline CDR1 and CDR2: SGHAT and FQNNGV. CDR3 nucleotide sequence: TGTGCCAGCAGCTTAGGGACTAGCGGAGATACGCAGTATTTT. Translation gives CASSLGTSGDTQYF.

The chain combines TRBV20-1 with TRBJ1-6; D is unresolved. CDR1 and CDR2 from the germline V gene are DFQATT and SNEGSKA (reference sequence). The CDR3 contains 11 residues. V shed 2 bases and J shed 13 bases, with 9 bases lying between them. The CDR3 DNA reads as TGCAGTGCTAGAATAGCTACTCCCCTCCACTTT. Amino acids: CSARIATPLHF.

The V and J genes are TRBV7-2 and TRBJ2-5; tentative D call: TRBD2 (5 bases). The germline V gene encodes CDR1 SGHTA and CDR2 FQGNSA. V lost 5 bases, J lost 4 bases, and 17 bases lay in between. The CDR3 extends over 15 amino acids. The CDR3 sequence: CASSGGRWRSETQYF. CDR3 nucleotide sequence: TGTGCCAGCAGCGGAGGACGATGGAGATCAGAGACCCAGTACTTC.

The genes are TRBV4-2 and TRBJ1-3; D is perhaps TRBD1 (5 bases). V was cut by 0 bases and J by 7 bases, with 16 bases left in between. CDR3 length: 16 residues. The germline V gene encodes CDR1 LGHNA and CDR2 YNFKEQ. This CDR3 reads CASSQDLIRDFNTIYF. Here the CDR3 DNA reads TGTGCCAGCAGCCAAGATCTGATACGGGACTTCAACACCATATATTTT.

V and J are TRBV20-1 and TRBJ1-1; D is ambiguous. CDR1 is DFQATT, CDR2 SNEGSKA, per germline (reference sequence). Trimming shortened V by 6 bases and J by 0 bases, and 8 bases separated the two germline ends. The CDR3 has 12 residues. In DNA, the CDR3 is TGCAGTGCGGCCCCAATGAACACTGAAGCTTTCTTT. The encoded protein is CSAAPMNTEAFF.

The rearrangement uses TRBV12-3 or TRBV12-4 and TRBJ2-3; D is possibly TRBD1 or TRBD2 (5 bases each). V lost 1 base and J 2 bases, leaving 10 bases between the germline ends. The CDR3 loop spans 15 amino acids. This chain's CDR3 is CASSLVGRNTDTQYF. The CDR3 DNA follows: TGTGCCAGCAGTTTAGTGGGACGGAACACAGATACGCAGTATTTT.

This clonotype was found a few times. The rearrangement uses TRBV20-1 and TRBJ2-1, with a possible D match to TRBD2 (6 bases). Germline CDR1 reads DFQATT; CDR2 reads SNEGSKA (reference sequence). V was clipped by 7 bases and J by 12 bases, with 22 bases between them. The CDR3 loop spans 13 amino acids. The CDR3 loop reads CSVRLFTGLSQFF. DNA for the CDR3: TGCAGTGTACGTCTTTTCACGGGACTTTCGCAGTTCTTC.

This clonotype was seen repeatedly, ten times or more. The chain carries TRBV11-2 and TRBJ2-3; no clear D. From germline, CDR1 is SGHAT and CDR2 FQNNGV. There are 13 residues in the CDR3. Trimming cost V 5 bases and J 0 bases, with 6 bases left between them. The CDR3 DNA is TGTGCCAGCAGCGTGGGGAGCACAGATACGCAGTATTTT. Translated: CASSVGSTDTQYF.